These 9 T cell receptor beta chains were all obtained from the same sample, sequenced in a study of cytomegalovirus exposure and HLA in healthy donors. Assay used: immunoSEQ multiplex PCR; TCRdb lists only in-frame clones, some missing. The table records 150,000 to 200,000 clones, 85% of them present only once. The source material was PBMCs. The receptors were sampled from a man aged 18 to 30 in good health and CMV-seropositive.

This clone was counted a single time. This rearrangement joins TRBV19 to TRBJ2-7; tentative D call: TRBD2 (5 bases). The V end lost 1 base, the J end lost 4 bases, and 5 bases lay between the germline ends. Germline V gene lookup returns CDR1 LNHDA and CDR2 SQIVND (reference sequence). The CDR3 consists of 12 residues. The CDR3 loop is CASSIGRYEQYF. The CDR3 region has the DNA TGTGCCAGTAGTATAGGGAGGTACGAGCAGTACTTC.

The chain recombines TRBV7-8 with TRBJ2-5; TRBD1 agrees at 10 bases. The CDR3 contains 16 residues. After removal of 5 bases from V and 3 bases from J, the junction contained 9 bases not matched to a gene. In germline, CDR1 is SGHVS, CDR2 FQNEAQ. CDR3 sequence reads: CASSLPGQGSKETQYF. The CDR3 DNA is TGTGCCAGCAGCCTTCCGGGACAGGGGTCGAAAGAGACCCAGTACTTC.

In nucleotides, the CDR3 is TGTGCCAGCAGTTACGGTGAGGCGACGGGCTACACCTTC. Protein product: CASSYGEATGYTF. The gene calls are TRBV6-5 and TRBJ1-2, with no clear D. Germline CDR1 is MNHEY and CDR2 is SVGAGI. Trimming shortened V by 2 bases and J by 8 bases, and 12 bases separated the two germline ends. This CDR3 has 13 residues.

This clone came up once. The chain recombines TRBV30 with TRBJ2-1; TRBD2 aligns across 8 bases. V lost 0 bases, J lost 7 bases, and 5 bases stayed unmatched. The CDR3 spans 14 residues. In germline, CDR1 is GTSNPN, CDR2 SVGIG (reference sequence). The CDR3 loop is CAWSVGAGVNEQFF. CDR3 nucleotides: TGTGCCTGGAGTGTAGGAGCGGGAGTGAATGAGCAGTTCTTC.

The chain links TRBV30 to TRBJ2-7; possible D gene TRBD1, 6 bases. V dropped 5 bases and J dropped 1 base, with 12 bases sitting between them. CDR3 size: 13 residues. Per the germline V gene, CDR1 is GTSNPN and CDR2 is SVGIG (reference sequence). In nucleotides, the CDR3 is TGTGCCTGGGTCCGCAGGGGATCCTACGAGCAGTACTTC. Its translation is CAWVRRGSYEQYF.

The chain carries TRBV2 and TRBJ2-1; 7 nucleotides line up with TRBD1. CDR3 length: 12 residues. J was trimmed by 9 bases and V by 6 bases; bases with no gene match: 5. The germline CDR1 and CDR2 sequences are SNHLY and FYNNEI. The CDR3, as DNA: TGTGCCAGCAGCCTGACAGGGATTGAGCAGTTCTTC. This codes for CASSLTGIEQFF.

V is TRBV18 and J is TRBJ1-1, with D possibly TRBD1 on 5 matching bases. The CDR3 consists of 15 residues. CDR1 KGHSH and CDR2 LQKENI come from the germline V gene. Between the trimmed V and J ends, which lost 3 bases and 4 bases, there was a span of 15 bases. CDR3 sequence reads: CASSPMAGKGTEAFF. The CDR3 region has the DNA TGTGCCAGCTCACCCATGGCAGGGAAAGGCACTGAAGCTTTCTTT.

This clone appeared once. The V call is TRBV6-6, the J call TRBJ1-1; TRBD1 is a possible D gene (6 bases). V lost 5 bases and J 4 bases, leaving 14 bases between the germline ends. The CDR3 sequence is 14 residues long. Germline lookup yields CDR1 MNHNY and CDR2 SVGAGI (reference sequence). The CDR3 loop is CASSPSGVGTEAFF. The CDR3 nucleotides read TGTGCCAGCAGTCCCTCAGGGGTAGGCACTGAAGCTTTCTTT.

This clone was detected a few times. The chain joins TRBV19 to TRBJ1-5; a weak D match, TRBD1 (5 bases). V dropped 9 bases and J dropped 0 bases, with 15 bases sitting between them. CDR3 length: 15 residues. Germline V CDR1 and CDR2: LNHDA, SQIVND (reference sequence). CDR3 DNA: TGTGCCAGCCCGGGGGAGGAGTATAGCAATCAGCCCCAGCATTTT. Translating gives CASPGEEYSNQPQHF.